This T cell receptor beta chain was identified in a study of blood T cell repertoires in COVID-19. Study overall: In each case, the material was cDNA or gDNA derived from T cells, B-cell-depleted T cells, or PBMCs.

This table comes from immunoSEQ multiplex PCR, and its TCRdb copy is limited to in-frame clones, with some not included. This sample carries under 55,000 clones, over 80% of them seen once, and the ten largest clones take 2.1%. This clone has a handful of counts. This CDR3 has 15 amino acids. Looked up from germline, CDR1 is SEHNR and CDR2 is FQNEAQ (reference sequence). After removal of 5 bases from V and 3 bases from J, the junction contained 6 bases not matched to a gene. This chain uses TRBV7-9 with TRBJ1-4; 7 positions match TRBD1. Sequences were obtained from peripheral blood. This receptor was identified in a woman older than 75 with COVID-19, enrolled during active disease. Written as DNA, the CDR3 is TGTGCCAGCAGCCCATTGGGACAGCCTAATGAAAAACTGTTTTTT. Translation: CASSPLGQPNEKLFF. The whole variable domain, filled in from reference TRBV7-9 and TRBJ1-4, reads DTGVSQNPRHKITKRGQNVTFRCDPISEHNRLYWYRQTLGQGPEFLTYFQNEAQLEKSRLLSDRFSAERPKGSFSTLEIQRTEQGDSAMYLCASSPLGQPNEKLFFGSGTQLSVL.